These 28 T cell receptor beta chains originate from one sample sequenced in a study of shared clonotypes between healthy human individuals. The repertoire was sequenced with immunoSEQ multiplex PCR; TCRdb's copy has only in-frame clones and lacks some. In the table there are more than 550,000 clones, over 55% of which are singletons. Material for sequencing was memory CD4+ T cells sorted from blood. The subset denotes: CD45RA-negative fraction. These receptor sequences come from a woman in her twenties or thirties in good health.

This clone has just a few counts. The chain uses TRBV4-1 and TRBJ1-5; no clear D gene. Germline V CDR1 and CDR2: MGHRA, YSYEKL. This CDR3 comprises 15 residues. V lost 0 bases to trimming and J lost 9 bases, with 15 bases between them. CDR3 sequence: CASSQDRAAFWPQHF. Here the CDR3 DNA reads TGCGCCAGCAGCCAAGATCGGGCAGCCTTTTGGCCCCAGCATTTT.

In its sample, this clone was seen a few times. The CDR3 is CASRLLYEQYF. Here the CDR3 DNA reads TGTGCCAGCAGGTTACTTTACGAGCAGTACTTC. The chain is built from TRBV28 and TRBJ2-7, with D uncertain. Per germline, CDR1 MDHEN and CDR2 SYDVKM. CDR3 size: 11 residues. Trimming removed 6 bases at V and 4 bases at J, with 7 bases between. The full variable domain, completed using reference TRBV28 and TRBJ2-7, is DVKVTQSSRYLVKRTGEKVFLECVQDMDHENMFWYRQDPGLGLRLIYFSYDVKMKEKGDIPEGYSVSREKKERFSLILESASTNQTSMYLCASRLLYEQYFGPGTRLTVT.

This clone has more than one count but fewer than ten. The sample holds other DNA sequences that translate to the same CDR3. The V gene is TRBV15, the J gene TRBJ1-3; D uncertain. Between the trimmed V and J ends, which lost 0 bases and 1 base, there was a span of 10 bases. The V gene's germline CDR1 is LNHNV and CDR2 YYDKDF (reference sequence). This CDR3 contains 16 residues. In nucleotides, the CDR3 is TGTGCCACCAGCAGAGATCCGGGGTCATCTGGAAACACCATATATTTT. This sequence encodes CATSRDPGSSGNTIYF.

V is TRBV14 and J is TRBJ2-7; D is unresolved. The V gene's germline CDR1 is SGHDN and CDR2 FVKESK. The V end was cut by 4 bases, the J end by 2 bases, with 9 bases between. The CDR3 is 13 amino acids. The chain's CDR3 is CASSPTQTYEQYF. In nucleotides, the CDR3 is TGTGCCAGCAGCCCAACACAGACCTACGAGCAGTACTTC.

A single count supports this clone. In nucleotides, the CDR3 is TGCATCATTAGGCGCGATTCCTACAATGAGCAGTTCTTC. Amino acids: CIIRRDSYNEQFF. The chain joins TRBV29-1 to TRBJ2-1, with no clear D. Germline-derived CDR1 and CDR2 are SQVTM and ANQGSEA. CDR3 length: 13 residues.

This chain joins TRBV10-2 and TRBJ2-3; D might be TRBD1 (5 bases). Germline lookup yields CDR1 WSHSY and CDR2 SAAADI. The CDR3 has 15 amino acids. The germline V and J ends were trimmed by 4 bases and 2 bases, with 13 bases remaining between them. The CDR3: CASSGGTGSTDTQYF. CDR3 sequence (DNA): TGCGCCAGCAGTGGGGGAACAGGATCCACAGATACGCAGTATTTT.

The chain carries TRBV30 and TRBJ2-1, with D perhaps given as TRBD1 or TRBD2 (5 bases each). The V end lost 0 bases, the J end lost 10 bases, and 19 bases lay between the germline ends. The CDR3 has 15 amino acids. The V gene's germline CDR1 is GTSNPN and CDR2 SVGIG (reference sequence). CDR3 sequence (DNA): TGTGCCTGGAGTGTAGACGGGGCCGGCGTGCGGGAGCAGTTCTTC. The encoded protein is CAWSVDGAGVREQFF.

This chain connects TRBV5-4 to TRBJ1-2; a weak D match, TRBD1 (5 bases). In germline, CDR1 is SGHNT, CDR2 YYREEE (reference sequence). There are 13 residues in the CDR3. Trimming took 4 bases from V and 2 from J, leaving 9 bases between them. CDR3 residues: CASSLDSNYGYTF. As DNA, the CDR3 is TGTGCCAGCAGCCTCGACAGCAACTATGGCTACACCTTC.

This chain uses TRBV29-1 with TRBJ2-2; no clear D gene. The length of the CDR3 is 13 residues. V was pared by 0 bases and J by 7 bases, with 9 bases between. Per germline, CDR1 SQVTM and CDR2 ANQGSEA. This CDR3 reads CSVEDRRLGELFF. The CDR3 coding sequence is TGCAGCGTTGAAGATCGACGGCTCGGGGAGCTGTTTTTT.

This clone came up a few times. CDR3 in DNA: TGTGCCAGCAGTTACGCGGGATGGGGGATAGAGACCCAGTACTTC. Translating it yields CASSYAGWGIETQYF. This chain connects TRBV27 to TRBJ2-5; TRBD2 might be the D (6 bases). The CDR3 loop spans 15 amino acids. V was cut by 4 bases and J by 4 bases, with 16 bases left in between. Germline lookup yields CDR1 MNHEY and CDR2 SMNVEV (reference sequence).

This chain links TRBV28 with TRBJ2-7; maybe TRBD2 (7 bases). Germline V gives CDR1 MDHEN, CDR2 SYDVKM. Trimming removed 5 bases from V and 3 bases from J, with 17 bases in between. The CDR3 consists of 15 residues. The CDR3 nucleotides read TGTGCCAGCAGTCCCCGGGGAGGGGGGAGCTACGAGCAGTACTTC. This encodes CASSPRGGGSYEQYF.

This clone was observed a handful of times. The V call is TRBV18, the J call TRBJ2-3; no clear D gene. Germline V gives CDR1 KGHSH, CDR2 LQKENI. V gave up 0 bases and J gave up 6 bases, with 16 bases separating them. The CDR3 is made up of 16 amino acids. The CDR3 region is CASSPPSSWVSDTQYF. The CDR3, as DNA: TGTGCCAGCTCACCACCGTCTTCGTGGGTATCGGATACGCAGTATTTT.

The chain combines TRBV27 with TRBJ2-3, with 12 nucleotides matching TRBD2. Germline V gene sequence: CDR1 MNHEY, CDR2 SMNVEV (reference sequence). Trimming removed 5 bases from V and 2 bases from J; junction bases left unmatched: 8. This CDR3 comprises 17 residues. CDR3 nucleotides: TGTGCCAGCAGTCTTGGACTAGCGGGAATCACCACAGATACGCAGTATTTT. As protein: CASSLGLAGITTDTQYF.

The rearrangement joins TRBV5-1 to TRBJ2-7; TRBD2 aligns across 10 bases. Germline lookup yields CDR1 SGHRS and CDR2 YFSETQ. This CDR3 has 16 residues. V shed 4 bases and J 6 bases; nucleotides not matched to a gene: 13. The CDR3 reads CASSPLPKVAGGEQYF. The CDR3, as DNA: TGCGCCAGCAGCCCACTCCCCAAGGTAGCGGGAGGCGAGCAGTACTTC.

On this clone itself: A much larger clonotype is one base distant, so this may be a read error. V usage is TRBV6-6 and J usage is TRBJ2-2; D ambiguous. This CDR3 is built from 13 residues. CDR1 is MNHNY and CDR2 is SVGAGI in the germline V gene (reference sequence). V lost 6 bases and J lost 3, with 8 bases in between. The CDR3 bases are TGTGCCAGCAGGGAGTTCGACACCGGGGAGCTGTTTTTT. It yields the protein CASREFDTGELFF.

This clone has just a few counts. The rearrangement joins TRBV7-9 to TRBJ2-3, with 13 bases aligning to TRBD2. Germline V CDR1 and CDR2: SEHNR, FQNEAQ (reference sequence). CDR3 length: 16 amino acids. Losses at the gene ends were 4 bases for V and 5 bases for J; bases not matched to a gene: 6. CDR3 in amino acids: CASSSGLAGERDTQYF. In DNA form, the CDR3 reads TGTGCCAGCAGCTCCGGACTAGCGGGAGAAAGAGATACGCAGTATTTT.

The rearrangement joins TRBV5-1 to TRBJ1-3, with D possibly matching TRBD1 (5 bases). V was pared by 1 base and J by 0 bases, with 11 bases between. This CDR3 region has 16 residues. From germline, CDR1 is SGHRS and CDR2 YFSETQ. The CDR3 sequence: CASSLTGPNSGNTIYF. CDR3 nucleotides: TGCGCCAGCAGCTTGACAGGACCAAACTCTGGAAACACCATATATTTT.

Concerning this clone itself: Other nucleotide sequences in the sample specify the same CDR3. CDR3 sequence reads: CASSFGDRDSNEQFF. Written as DNA, the CDR3 is TGCGCCAGCAGCTTTGGGGACAGGGATTCGAATGAGCAGTTCTTC. The chain combines TRBV5-1 with TRBJ2-1, with TRBD1 matching over 9 bases. Germline CDR1 is SGHRS and CDR2 is YFSETQ. The CDR3 is 15 residues long. V was pared by 2 bases and J by 7 bases, with 7 bases of the junction left unmatched.

The chain joins TRBV6-5 to TRBJ2-2, with TRBD1 matching over 11 bases. The J segment lost 8 bases and the V segment lost 5 bases, leaving 7 bases of the junction unmatched. There are 15 residues in the CDR3. CDR1 MNHEY and CDR2 SVGAGI come from the germline V gene. DNA of the CDR3: TGTGCCAGCAGTCGGACAGGGGGCGTCGAAGGGGAGCTGTTTTTT. It codes for CASSRTGGVEGELFF.

The J gene is TRBJ1-4, the V gene TRBV7-2; the D is unclear. V was cut by 2 bases and J by 6 bases, with 7 bases left in between. Germline loops: CDR1 SGHTA, CDR2 FQGNSA. The CDR3 length is 13 residues. The CDR3 DNA reads as TGTGCCAGCAGCTTACTGGGCTATGAAAAACTGTTTTTT. This sequence encodes CASSLLGYEKLFF.

A few counts support this clone. The CDR3 is CAWSVRGGANTGELFF. The CDR3 coding sequence is TGTGCCTGGAGTGTACGGGGCGGGGCGAACACCGGGGAGCTGTTTTTT. This chain uses TRBV30 with TRBJ2-2; D may be TRBD2 (6 bases). Germline-derived CDR1 and CDR2 are GTSNPN and SVGIG (reference sequence). The CDR3 runs 16 residues. The germline V and J ends were trimmed by 0 bases and 0 bases, with 11 bases remaining between them. The full variable domain, its missing parts supplied by reference TRBV30 and TRBJ2-2, is SQTIHQWPATLVQPVGSPLSLECTVEGTSNPNLYWYRQAAGRGLQLLFYSVGIGQISSEVPQNLSASRPQDRQFILSSKKLLLSDSGFYLCAWSVRGGANTGELFFGEGSRLTVL.

This clone was recorded a few times. The chain recombines TRBV7-9 with TRBJ2-3; a weak D match, TRBD1 (5 bases). The V and J ends lost 4 bases and 0 bases respectively, with 8 bases between them. Per the germline V gene, CDR1 is SEHNR and CDR2 is FQNEAQ (reference sequence). The CDR3 consists of 14 residues. The CDR3 spells CASSWGASTDTQYF. The CDR3, as DNA: TGTGCCAGCAGCTGGGGCGCTAGCACAGATACGCAGTATTTT.

CDR3 sequence (DNA): TGTGCCACCAGCAGAGACCGAGGACAGGACGAGCAGTACTTC. It translates to CATSRDRGQDEQYF. The chain recombines TRBV15 with TRBJ2-7; 7 nucleotides match TRBD1. Trimming removed 0 bases from V and 5 bases from J; junction bases left unmatched: 4. This CDR3 contains 14 residues. The germline CDR1 and CDR2 sequences are LNHNV and YYDKDF (reference sequence).

The chain has TRBV4-1 and TRBJ2-2, with 7 positions matching TRBD2. CDR3 size: 16 residues. V shed 2 bases, J shed 1 base, and the junction held 4 bases outside the gene matches. Germline lookup yields CDR1 MGHRA and CDR2 YSYEKL. In DNA form, the CDR3 reads TGCGCCAGCAGCCAATTTGCTAGCGGGAACACCGGGGAGCTGTTTTTT. Residues: CASSQFASGNTGELFF.

Ten or more counts support this clone. The V gene is TRBV20-1, the J gene TRBJ2-7, with D tentatively TRBD2 (5 bases). The CDR3 runs to 11 residues. Germline CDR1 DFQATT, CDR2 SNEGSKA (reference sequence). The V end lost 5 bases, the J end lost 12 bases, and 17 bases lay between the germline ends. The CDR3 DNA reads as TGCAGTGCTCCTATCGTGGGGAGTCGGTACTTC. It yields the protein CSAPIVGSRYF.

CDR3 sequence: CASSYSYQTSAEAFF. In DNA, the CDR3 is TGTGCCAGCAGTTACTCGTACCAAACGAGTGCTGAAGCTTTCTTT. The chain recombines TRBV6-5 with TRBJ1-1; D not resolved. This CDR3 contains 15 residues. V was trimmed by 0 bases and J by 6 bases, leaving 14 bases between them. Germline assignment: CDR1 MNHEY and CDR2 SVGAGI.

The chain recombines TRBV6-1 with TRBJ2-3; 10 nucleotides match TRBD2. CDR1 and CDR2 (germline): MNHNS, SASEGT. The V gene end was trimmed by 3 bases and the J gene end by 7 bases; junction bases not matched to a gene: 7. The CDR3 covers 15 residues. The chain's CDR3 is CASSELAGDVYTQYF. The CDR3 DNA sequence: TGTGCCAGCAGTGAGCTAGCGGGAGATGTGTATACGCAGTATTTT.

There are a few counts of this clone. The genes are TRBV18 and TRBJ2-7, with D uncertain. Looked up from germline, CDR1 is KGHSH and CDR2 is LQKENI. The germline V and J ends were trimmed by 6 bases and 2 bases, with 11 bases remaining between them. The CDR3 loop spans 13 amino acids. This CDR3 reads CASSFVSTYEQYF. DNA of the CDR3: TGTGCCAGCTCCTTTGTTTCGACCTACGAGCAGTACTTC.